A single sample is the source of the 13 T cell receptor beta chains below, sequenced in a study of spatial heterogeneity in lung cancer. TCRdb used MiXCR to reprocess the 5' RACE reads, holding one entry per CDR3 protein. This table holds 110,000 or so distinct CDR3 sequences, 9.5% to 14% found once. The time point here: blood at routine non-recurrence follow-up after resection. The input for sequencing was PBMCs, taken at follow-up. The origin of the receptors is a female donor with early-stage non-small cell lung cancer.

At least ten counts were recorded for this clonotype. The genes are TRBV2 and TRBJ2-1; maybe TRBD1 (7 bases). CDR3 size: 15 residues. Trimming pared 6 bases from V and 8 bases from J, leaving 20 bases between. The V gene's germline CDR1 is SNHLY and CDR2 FYNNEI. CDR3 bases: TGTGCCAGCAGGGCAGGGGGGTCCGGATGGGATGAGCAGTTCTTC. Translation: CASRAGGSGWDEQFF.

In nucleotides, the CDR3 is TGTGCCAGCAGCCCCCCGGCCCTCCCCGATACGCAGTATTTT. It is translated as CASSPPALPDTQYF. The chain joins TRBV7-2 to TRBJ2-3; D is uncertain. Trimming stripped 5 bases from V and 6 bases from J, with 15 bases between. Germline loops: CDR1 SGHTA, CDR2 FQGNSA. This CDR3 is 14 amino acids long.

As concerns this clonotype: A much larger clone differs from this one at a single base, so this may be a read error. V gene TRBV2 combines with J gene TRBJ2-7; D not resolved. The CDR3 length is 17 residues. V was trimmed by 6 bases and J by 2 bases, leaving 23 bases between them. CDR1 is SNHLY, CDR2 FYNNEI, per germline. CDR3 loop: CASRKTGTNAGAYEQYF. The CDR3 DNA sequence: TGTGCCAGCAGGAAGACTGGCACCAACGCTGGGGCCTACGAGCAGTACTTC.

This clonotype was observed many times. The J gene is TRBJ2-7, the V gene TRBV12-3 or TRBV12-4; weak D call: TRBD1 (5 bases). V lost 5 bases to trimming and J lost 0 bases, with 11 bases between them. There are 14 residues in the CDR3. In DNA, the CDR3 is TGTGCCAGCAGTCCAGAGACAGCCTCCTACGAGCAGTACTTC. Residues: CASSPETASYEQYF.

The rearrangement links TRBV7-9 to TRBJ2-3; the D gene could be TRBD1 or TRBD2 (5 bases each). Germline V gene lookup returns CDR1 SEHNR and CDR2 FQNEAQ (reference sequence). V dropped 5 bases and J dropped 3 bases, with 18 bases sitting between them. The CDR3 loop spans 16 amino acids. CDR3 in amino acids: CASSIVGAGGTDTQYF. The DNA for the CDR3 is TGTGCCAGCAGCATAGTCGGGGCTGGCGGGACAGATACGCAGTATTTT.

The chain recombines TRBV7-9 with TRBJ2-1, with 15 bases that match TRBD2. Germline values: CDR1 SEHNR, CDR2 FQNEAQ (reference sequence). The CDR3 is 15 residues long. V gave up 5 bases and J gave up 12 bases; unmatched junction bases: 8. The CDR3 here is CASSRGLAGGPRQFF. CDR3 nucleotide sequence: TGTGCCAGCAGCCGGGGACTAGCGGGAGGCCCACGGCAGTTCTTC. Drawing the rest from reference TRBV7-9 and TRBJ2-1, the complete variable domain is DTGVSQNPRHKITKRGQNVTFRCDPISEHNRLYWYRQTLGQGPEFLTYFQNEAQLEKSRLLSDRFSAERPKGSFSTLEIQRTEQGDSAMYLCASSRGLAGGPRQFFGPGTRLTVL.

The rearrangement links TRBV20-1 to TRBJ2-7, with 14 bases identical to TRBD2. V lost 5 bases and J lost 3; bases outside the gene matches: 6. Germline CDR1 is DFQATT and CDR2 is SNEGSKA (reference sequence). This CDR3 has 15 residues. The CDR3 bases are TGCAGTGCTCTCCCCGGGACTAGCGGGAGCTACGAGCAGTACTTC. It encodes CSALPGTSGSYEQYF.

The chain joins TRBV10-3 to TRBJ2-7, with 7 bases aligning to TRBD1. The V gene end was trimmed by 3 bases and the J gene end by 5 bases; junction bases not matched to a gene: 7. From germline, CDR1 is ENHRY and CDR2 SYGVKD. The CDR3 loop spans 14 amino acids. CDR3 coding DNA: TGTGCCATCAGTGAAACCAGACAGGGCGACGAGCAGTACTTC. Translating it yields CAISETRQGDEQYF.

J is TRBJ1-3 and V is TRBV7-9; tentative D call: TRBD1 (5 bases). There are 15 residues in the CDR3. The V gene's germline CDR1 is SEHNR and CDR2 FQNEAQ (reference sequence). Trimming removed 4 bases from V and 0 bases from J, with 10 bases in between. The CDR3 region has the DNA TGTGCCAGCAGCTCCCCGACAGTCTCTGGAAACACCATATATTTT. It codes for CASSSPTVSGNTIYF.

The DNA for the CDR3 is TGTGCCAGCAGTCTCGACAGCAATCAGCCCCAGCATTTT. As protein: CASSLDSNQPQHF. J is TRBJ1-5 and V is TRBV6-2 or TRBV6-3; the D is unclear. The CDR3 has 13 residues. The germline V gene has CDR1 MNHEY and CDR2 SVGEGT. V was trimmed by 5 bases and J by 1 base, leaving 6 bases between them.

In its sample, this clonotype was seen many times. V is TRBV12-3 or TRBV12-4 and J is TRBJ2-3; 7 nucleotides line up with TRBD2. Unmatched junction bases numbered 10, after V lost 7 bases and J lost 3 bases. This CDR3 spans 15 amino acids. The CDR3 loop is CASTPTAGATDTQYF. CDR3 nucleotides: TGTGCCAGCACCCCCACGGCGGGAGCAACAGATACGCAGTATTTT.

This clonotype has just a few counts. J is TRBJ1-1 and V is TRBV7-9; no reliable D call. With 3 bases removed from V and 3 bases from J, the gap between germline ends came to 11 bases. Germline CDR1 is SEHNR and CDR2 is FQNEAQ (reference sequence). This CDR3 contains 14 residues. CDR3 DNA: TGTGCCAGCAGCTTCCTAACAAGGGACACTGAAGCTTTCTTT. It encodes CASSFLTRDTEAFF.

This clonotype turned up a few times. The J gene is TRBJ2-5, the V gene TRBV20-1; 14 nucleotides agree with TRBD2. V gave up 3 bases and J gave up 4 bases; unmatched junction bases: 13. Germline V gene data show CDR1 as DFQATT and CDR2 as SNEGSKA (reference sequence). The CDR3 length is 18 residues. CDR3 coding DNA: TGCAGTGCTAGTGAAAAACCGGGACTAGCGGGAGTAGGAGAGACCCAGTACTTC. Encoded protein: CSASEKPGLAGVGETQYF.